This T cell receptor (beta chain) was sequenced for a study of control samples from healthy donors and cancer patients. The CDR3 loop spans 13 amino acids. V lost 4 bases and J 5 bases, leaving 12 bases between the germline ends. The germline V gene has CDR1 SGHTS and CDR2 YDEGEE. Generated by immunoSEQ multiplex PCR, the TCRdb table keeps only in-frame clones and is missing some. This table has about 120,000 clones, around nine tenths appearing once. The sample consisted of blood. The receptor's source is a woman in her 70s in good health. This chain connects TRBV5-8 to TRBJ2-5; tentatively, D is TRBD1 or TRBD2 (6 bases each). The DNA for the CDR3 is TGTGCCAGCAGCCGGGGGCCTGGGGAGACCCAGTACTTC. Protein product: CASSRGPGETQYF.